Here is one TCR beta chain with its context. No antigen is known for it. This entry belongs to a study of identifying expanded T cells in peripheral blood. Study outcomes and limitations: Clone count variance between roughly 2-week samples rose with total template count.

Germline V gives CDR1 SGHRS, CDR2 YFSETQ. The V gene lost 1 base and the J gene lost 7 bases, with 17 bases spanning the gap. This CDR3 spans 15 amino acids. Collection occurred without any documented infections or immune events in donors. Method: immunoSEQ multiplex PCR; TCRdb's copy keeps in-frame clones and lacks some. The table records around 100,000 clones, roughly 88% of them present only once. This receptor was taken from a person aged 18-70 years in good health. The chain carries TRBV5-1 and TRBJ1-2; a weak D match, TRBD1 (5 bases). The material sequenced was blood. The CDR3 region has the DNA TGCGCCAGCAGCTTGCGGCACGGGGGGGACCGTGGCTACACCTTC. Residues: CASSLRHGGDRGYTF.